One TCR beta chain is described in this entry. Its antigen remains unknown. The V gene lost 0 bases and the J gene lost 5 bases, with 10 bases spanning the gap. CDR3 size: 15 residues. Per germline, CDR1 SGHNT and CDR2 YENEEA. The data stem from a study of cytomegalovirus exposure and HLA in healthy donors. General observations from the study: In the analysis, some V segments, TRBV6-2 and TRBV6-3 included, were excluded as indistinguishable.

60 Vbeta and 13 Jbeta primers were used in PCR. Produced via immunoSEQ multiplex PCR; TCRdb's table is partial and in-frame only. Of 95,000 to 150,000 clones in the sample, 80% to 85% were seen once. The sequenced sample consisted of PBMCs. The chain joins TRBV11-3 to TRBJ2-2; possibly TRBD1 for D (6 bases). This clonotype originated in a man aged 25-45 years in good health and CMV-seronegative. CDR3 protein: CASSLESGQTGELFF. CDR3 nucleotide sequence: TGTGCCAGCAGCTTAGAGTCAGGACAGACCGGGGAGCTGTTTTTT.